This TCR beta chain was identified during a study of T cell responses to AZD1222 COVID-19 vaccine. Whole-study findings and limits: Every sample of the repertoires postdated the peak T cell response. Researchers report vaccine-associated CD4 TCRs spanning spike, with dominance at 160-218 and 743-854. White British ancestry dominated among donors, who included more females, and clonal diversity was possibly underestimated. The breadth and depth of Spike-specific TCRs increased once two AZD1222 doses had been given.

In this sample, this clone turned up once. Its antigen is unidentified. Profiling relied on immunoSEQ multiplex PCR, and the TCRdb table lists in-frame clones only, not all of them. The sample lists about 140,000 clones, just under 95% occurring once. Germline CDR1 and CDR2: SQVTM and ANQGSEA. The CDR3 is 12 residues long. V was clipped by 3 bases and J by 2 bases, with 6 bases between them. The sequencing here drew on peripheral blood, taken after recovery from COVID-19. The TCR sequence derives from an adult who had recovered from COVID-19. The V call is TRBV29-1, the J call TRBJ2-3; D ambiguous. The CDR3 sequence: CSVDPATDTQYF. CDR3 bases: TGCAGCGTTGACCCCGCCACAGATACGCAGTATTTT.